This TCR beta chain emerged from a study of T-cell memory formation after mild COVID-19. Across the study: Largely donor-specific TCR clusters were found.

TCRdb called the 5' RACE reads again in MiXCR, with one record for every CDR3 protein. The sample holds tens of thousands of distinct CDR3 sequences, around 14% seen once. Only a few counts were recorded for this clonotype. The antigen is not known. Germline CDR1 reads SGHTA; CDR2 reads FQGNSA. This CDR3 comprises 16 residues. The J segment lost 2 bases and the V segment lost 1 base, leaving 8 bases of the junction unmatched. Overall study findings and caveats: Detection of some responders pre-infection suggested pre-existing cross-reactive memory T cells participated. Second-wave clones that peaked on day 37 lacked confirmed SARS-CoV-2 specificity. CM and EM subsets held most contracting CD4+ clones; EMRA held CD8+ ones.

The sequencing input was PBMCs or a T cell subset sorted from them (not recorded which). The chain recombines TRBV7-2 with TRBJ2-7; 7 bases match TRBD2. This receptor was taken from an adult woman who had mild COVID-19 (a few samples of this study predate the infection). Cell type and time point are not known. CDR3 nucleotides: TGTGCCAGCAGCTTAGGGCGTGGGCTAGCGGCCTACGAGCAGTACTTC. Its protein is CASSLGRGLAAYEQYF. The full variable domain, with the rest looked up from reference TRBV7-2 and TRBJ2-7, is GAGVSQSPSNKVTEKGKDVELRCDPISGHTALYWYRQSLGQGLEFLIYFQGNSAPDKSGLPSDRFSAERTGGSVSTLTIQRTQQEDSAVYLCASSLGRGLAAYEQYFGPGTRLTVT.